Listed here is a single T cell receptor beta chain. The entry originates in a study of CXCR3-negative and CXCR3-positive naive CD8 T cells. The libraries of TRB cDNA were constructed through 5' RACE using UMI labels. TCRdb reprocessed the 5' RACE reads; each CDR3 protein has one entry and no DNA is given. This sample's table reports about 81,000 distinct CDR3 sequences. The CDR3 has 15 residues. Germline V gene sequence: CDR1 DFQATT, CDR2 SNEGSKA (reference sequence). This chain joins TRBV20-1 and TRBJ1-3. The sequencing sample was made of naive CXCR3- CD8+ T cells from blood. The subset is: CD45RO-CCR7+CD27+CD95- naive CD8+ T cells lacking CXCR3 (TNR3-). This clonotype was obtained from a human donor in good health. Some clones in this sample may be carry-over from other donors' samples. CDR3 loop: CSAQTGPTLENTIYF.